Presented here are 3 T cell receptor beta chains from one specimen sequenced in a study of T cells in Graves' hyperthyroidism and ophthalmopathy. Amplified TCR beta CDR3 regions derived from RNA transcripts. A first-round RT-PCR of the TCR CDR3 used the HTBI primer set. TCRdb reprocessed the multiplex PCR reads via MiXCR and lists one record per CDR3 protein. The data hold roughly 720,000 distinct CDR3 sequences, with around 15% observed a single time. Sequences were obtained from blood. These receptors were obtained from a middle-aged man with Graves' hyperthyroidism.

This rearrangement joins TRBV3-1 to TRBJ2-1, with TRBD2 matching over 11 bases. Trimming took 4 bases from V and 3 from J; bases not matched to a gene: 5. Germline-derived CDR1 and CDR2 are LGHDT and YNNKEL (reference sequence). CDR3 length: 16 amino acids. CDR3 DNA sequence: TGTGCCAGCAGCCGATCACTAGCGGGAGTCTACAATGAGCAGTTCTTC. It codes for CASSRSLAGVYNEQFF.

Note on this clonotype: This likely stems from a read error, as it lies one base from a far larger clone. V and J are TRBV28 and TRBJ2-1, with D tentatively TRBD2 (5 bases). CDR3 length: 11 amino acids. CDR1 is MDHEN and CDR2 is SYDVKM in the germline V gene. V was cut by 4 bases and J by 10 bases, with 8 bases left in between. The CDR3 DNA reads TGTGCCAGCAGTTCGAGGAGGGAGCAGTTCTTC. Amino acids: CASSSRREQFF.

The V and J genes are TRBV5-1 and TRBJ1-1; D perhaps matches TRBD1 (5 bases). The germline CDR1 and CDR2 sequences are SGHRS and YFSETQ. The CDR3 runs 15 residues. The V gene lost 4 bases and the J gene lost 2 bases, with 15 bases spanning the gap. In nucleotides, the CDR3 is TGCGCCAGCAGCGACGGGACGGAGGGCAACACTGAAGCTTTCTTT. The encoded protein is CASSDGTEGNTEAFF.